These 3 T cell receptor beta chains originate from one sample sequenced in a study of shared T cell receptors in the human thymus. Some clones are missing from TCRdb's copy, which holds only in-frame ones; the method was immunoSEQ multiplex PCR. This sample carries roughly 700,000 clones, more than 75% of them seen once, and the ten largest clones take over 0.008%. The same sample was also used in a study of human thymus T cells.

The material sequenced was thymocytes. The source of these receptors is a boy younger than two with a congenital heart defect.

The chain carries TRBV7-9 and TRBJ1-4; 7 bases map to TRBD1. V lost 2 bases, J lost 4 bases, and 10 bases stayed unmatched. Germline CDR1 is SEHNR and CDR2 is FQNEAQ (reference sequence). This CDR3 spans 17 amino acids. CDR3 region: CASSLYRGQEINEKLFF. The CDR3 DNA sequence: TGTGCCAGCAGCTTATACCGAGGACAGGAGATTAATGAAAAACTGTTTTTT.

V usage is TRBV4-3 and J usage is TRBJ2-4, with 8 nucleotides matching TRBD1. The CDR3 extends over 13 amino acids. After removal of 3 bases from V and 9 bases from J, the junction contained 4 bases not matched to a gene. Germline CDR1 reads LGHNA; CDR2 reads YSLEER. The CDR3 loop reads CASSQDRVGIQYF. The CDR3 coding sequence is TGCGCCAGCAGCCAGGACAGGGTAGGCATTCAGTACTTC.

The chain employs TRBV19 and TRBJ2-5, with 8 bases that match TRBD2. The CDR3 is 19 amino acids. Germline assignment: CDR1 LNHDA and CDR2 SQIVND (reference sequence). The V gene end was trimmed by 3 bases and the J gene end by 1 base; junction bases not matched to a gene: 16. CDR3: CASSMGPRLSAGVQETQYF. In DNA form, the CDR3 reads TGTGCCAGTAGTATGGGCCCCCGACTATCAGCGGGAGTCCAAGAGACCCAGTACTTC.